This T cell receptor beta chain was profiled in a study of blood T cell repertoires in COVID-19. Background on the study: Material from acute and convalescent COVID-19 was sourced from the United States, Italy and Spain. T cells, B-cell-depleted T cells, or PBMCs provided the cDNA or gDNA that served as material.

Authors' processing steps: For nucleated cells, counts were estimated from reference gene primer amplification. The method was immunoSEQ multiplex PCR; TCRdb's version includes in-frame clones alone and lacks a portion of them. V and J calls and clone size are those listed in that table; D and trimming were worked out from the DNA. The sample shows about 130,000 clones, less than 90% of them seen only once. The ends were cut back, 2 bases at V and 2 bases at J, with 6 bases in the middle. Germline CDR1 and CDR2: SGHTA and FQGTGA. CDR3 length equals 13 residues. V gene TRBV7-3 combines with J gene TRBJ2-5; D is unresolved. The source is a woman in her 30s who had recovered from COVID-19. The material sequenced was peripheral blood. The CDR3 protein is CASSLSVQETQYF. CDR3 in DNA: TGTGCCAGCAGCTTATCGGTACAAGAGACCCAGTACTTC. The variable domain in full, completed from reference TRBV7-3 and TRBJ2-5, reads GAGVSQTPSNKVTEKGKYVELRCDPISGHTALYWYRQSLGQGPEFLIYFQGTGAADDSGLPNDRFFAVRPEGSVSTLKIQRTERGDSAVYLCASSLSVQETQYFGPGTRLLVL.